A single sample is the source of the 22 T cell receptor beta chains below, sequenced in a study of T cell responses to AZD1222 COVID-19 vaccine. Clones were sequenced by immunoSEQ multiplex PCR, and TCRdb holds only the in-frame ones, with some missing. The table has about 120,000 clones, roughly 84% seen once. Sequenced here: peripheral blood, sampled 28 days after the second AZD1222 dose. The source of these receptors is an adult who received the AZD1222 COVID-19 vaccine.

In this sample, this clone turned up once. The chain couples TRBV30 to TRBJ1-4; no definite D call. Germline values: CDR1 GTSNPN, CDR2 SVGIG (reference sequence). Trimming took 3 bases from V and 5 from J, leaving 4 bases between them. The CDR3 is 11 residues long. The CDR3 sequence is CAWRENEKLFF. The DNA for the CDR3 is TGTGCCTGGAGGGAAAATGAAAAACTGTTTTTT.

The CDR3 region is CASRDGTSSQYEQYF. The CDR3 nucleotides are TGTGCCAGCAGAGACGGGACTAGTTCGCAGTACGAGCAGTACTTC. This chain connects TRBV6-5 to TRBJ2-7; 8 bases align to TRBD2. The V segment lost 6 bases and the J segment 4 bases; nucleotides outside the gene matches: 11. The CDR3 extends over 15 amino acids. Germline-derived CDR1 and CDR2 are MNHEY and SVGAGI.

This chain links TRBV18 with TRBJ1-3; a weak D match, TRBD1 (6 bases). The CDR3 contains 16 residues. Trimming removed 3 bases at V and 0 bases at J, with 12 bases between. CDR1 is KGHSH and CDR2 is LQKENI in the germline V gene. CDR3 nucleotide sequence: TGTGCCAGCTCACCTCCAGGGGAGCGCTCTGGAAACACCATATATTTT. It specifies CASSPPGERSGNTIYF.

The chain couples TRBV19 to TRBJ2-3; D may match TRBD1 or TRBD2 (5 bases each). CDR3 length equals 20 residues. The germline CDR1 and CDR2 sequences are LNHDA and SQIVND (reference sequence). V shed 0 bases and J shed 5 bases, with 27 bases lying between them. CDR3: CASSIDLRPRDRGARDTQYF. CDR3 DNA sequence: TGTGCCAGTAGTATAGATCTAAGGCCCCGGGACCGCGGCGCGAGAGATACGCAGTATTTT.

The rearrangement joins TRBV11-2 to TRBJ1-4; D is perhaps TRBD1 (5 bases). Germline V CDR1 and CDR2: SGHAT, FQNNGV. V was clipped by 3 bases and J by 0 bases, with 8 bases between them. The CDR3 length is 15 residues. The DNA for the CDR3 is TGTGCCAGCAGCTTCGACAGAGCAACTAATGAAAAACTGTTTTTT. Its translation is CASSFDRATNEKLFF.

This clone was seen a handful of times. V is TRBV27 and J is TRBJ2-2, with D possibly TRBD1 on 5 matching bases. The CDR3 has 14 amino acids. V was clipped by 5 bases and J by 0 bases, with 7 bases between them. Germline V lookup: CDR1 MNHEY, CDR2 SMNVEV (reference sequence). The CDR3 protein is CASSLRANTGELFF. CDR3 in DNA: TGTGCCAGCAGTCTCAGGGCGAACACCGGGGAGCTGTTTTTT.

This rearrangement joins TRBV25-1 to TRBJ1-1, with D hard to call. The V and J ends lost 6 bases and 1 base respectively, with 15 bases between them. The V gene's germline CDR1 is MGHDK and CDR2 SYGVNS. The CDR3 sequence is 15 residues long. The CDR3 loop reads CASRSEGMENTEAFF. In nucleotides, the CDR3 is TGTGCCAGCAGGAGTGAAGGAATGGAGAACACTGAAGCTTTCTTT.

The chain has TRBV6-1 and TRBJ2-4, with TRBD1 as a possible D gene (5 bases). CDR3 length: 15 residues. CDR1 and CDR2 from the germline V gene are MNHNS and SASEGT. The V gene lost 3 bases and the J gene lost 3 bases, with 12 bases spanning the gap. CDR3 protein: CASSDIQGSKNIQYF. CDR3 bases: TGTGCCAGCAGTGATATCCAGGGTAGCAAAAACATTCAGTACTTC.

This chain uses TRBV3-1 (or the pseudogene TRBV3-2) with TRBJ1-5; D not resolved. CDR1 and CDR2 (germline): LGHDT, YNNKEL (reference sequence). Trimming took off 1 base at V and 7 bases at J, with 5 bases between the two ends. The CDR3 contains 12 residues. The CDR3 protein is CASSQGVQPQHF. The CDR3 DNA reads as TGTGCCAGCAGCCAAGGAGTGCAGCCCCAGCATTTT.

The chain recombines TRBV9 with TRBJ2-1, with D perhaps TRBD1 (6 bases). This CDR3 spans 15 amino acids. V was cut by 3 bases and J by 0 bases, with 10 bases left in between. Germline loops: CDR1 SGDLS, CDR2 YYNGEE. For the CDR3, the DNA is TGTGCCAGCAGCGGTATAGGGGGCTCCTACAATGAGCAGTTCTTC. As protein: CASSGIGGSYNEQFF.

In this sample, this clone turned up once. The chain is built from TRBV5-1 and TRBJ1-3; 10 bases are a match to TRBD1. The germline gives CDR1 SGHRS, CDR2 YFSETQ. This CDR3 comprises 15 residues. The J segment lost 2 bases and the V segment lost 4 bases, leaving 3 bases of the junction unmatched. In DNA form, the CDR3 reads TGCGCCAGCAGCCCCGGGACAGGGGCTGGAAACACCATATATTTT. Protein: CASSPGTGAGNTIYF. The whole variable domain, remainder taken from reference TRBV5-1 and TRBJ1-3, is KAGVTQTPRYLIKTRGQQVTLSCSPISGHRSVSWYQQTPGQGLQFLFEYFSETQRNKGNFPGRFSGRQFSNSRSEMNVSTLELGDSALYLCASSPGTGAGNTIYFGEGSWLTVV.

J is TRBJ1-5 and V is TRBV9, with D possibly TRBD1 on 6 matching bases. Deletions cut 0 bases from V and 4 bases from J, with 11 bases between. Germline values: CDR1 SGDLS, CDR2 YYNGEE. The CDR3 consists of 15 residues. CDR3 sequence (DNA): TGTGCCAGCAGCGTAGACGGGACAATTAATCAGCCCCAGCATTTT. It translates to CASSVDGTINQPQHF.

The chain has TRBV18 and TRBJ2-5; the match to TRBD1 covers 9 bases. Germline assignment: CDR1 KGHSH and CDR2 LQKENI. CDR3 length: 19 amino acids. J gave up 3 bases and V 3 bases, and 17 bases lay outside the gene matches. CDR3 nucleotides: TGTGCCAGCTCACCCCTAGGATCGGGACAGGGTCGTCTCGAAGAGACCCAGTACTTC. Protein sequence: CASSPLGSGQGRLEETQYF. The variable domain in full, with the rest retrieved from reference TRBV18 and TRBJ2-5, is NAGVMQNPRHLVRRRGQEARLRCSPMKGHSHVYWYRQLPEEGLKFMVYLQKENIIDESGMPKERFSAEFPKEGPSILRIQQVVRGDSAAYFCASSPLGSGQGRLEETQYFGPGTRLLVL.

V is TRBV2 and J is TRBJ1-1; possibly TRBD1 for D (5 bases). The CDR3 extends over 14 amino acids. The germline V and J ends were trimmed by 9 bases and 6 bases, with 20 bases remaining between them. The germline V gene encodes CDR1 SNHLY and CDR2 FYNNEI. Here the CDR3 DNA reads TGTGCCAGTACACGGGAAGGAGGGGTCGCTGAAGCTTTCTTT. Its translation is CASTREGGVAEAFF.

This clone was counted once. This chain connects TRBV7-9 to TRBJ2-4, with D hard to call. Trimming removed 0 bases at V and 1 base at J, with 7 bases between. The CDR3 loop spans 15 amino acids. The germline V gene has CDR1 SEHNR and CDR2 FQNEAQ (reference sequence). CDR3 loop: CASSLAGVAKNIQYF. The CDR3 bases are TGTGCCAGCAGCTTAGCTGGGGTGGCCAAAAACATTCAGTACTTC.

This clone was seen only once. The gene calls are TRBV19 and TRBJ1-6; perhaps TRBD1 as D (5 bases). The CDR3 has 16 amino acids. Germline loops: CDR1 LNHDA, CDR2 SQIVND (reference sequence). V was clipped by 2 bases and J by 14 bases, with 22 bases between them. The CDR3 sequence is CASSISSGTTIKTLHF. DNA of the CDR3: TGTGCCAGTAGTATATCATCAGGGACGACAATTAAAACCCTCCACTTT.

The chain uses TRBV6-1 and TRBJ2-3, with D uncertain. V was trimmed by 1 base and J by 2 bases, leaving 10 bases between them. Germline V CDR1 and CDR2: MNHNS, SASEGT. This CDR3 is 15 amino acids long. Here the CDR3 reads CASSEESRPTDTQYF. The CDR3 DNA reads TGTGCCAGCAGTGAAGAGTCCAGACCCACAGATACGCAGTATTTT.

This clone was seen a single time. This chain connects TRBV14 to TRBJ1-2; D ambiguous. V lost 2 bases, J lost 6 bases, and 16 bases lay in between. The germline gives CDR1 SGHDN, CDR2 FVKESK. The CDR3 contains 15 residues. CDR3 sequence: CASSQQEGGSDGYTF. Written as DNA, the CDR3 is TGTGCCAGCAGCCAACAGGAAGGAGGGTCCGATGGCTACACCTTC.

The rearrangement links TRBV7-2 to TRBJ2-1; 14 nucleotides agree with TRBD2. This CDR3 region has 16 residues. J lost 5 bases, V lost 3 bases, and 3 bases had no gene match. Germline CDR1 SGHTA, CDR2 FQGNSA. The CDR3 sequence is CASSLRLAGGHNEQFF. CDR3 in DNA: TGTGCCAGCAGCTTGAGACTAGCGGGGGGGCACAATGAGCAGTTCTTC.

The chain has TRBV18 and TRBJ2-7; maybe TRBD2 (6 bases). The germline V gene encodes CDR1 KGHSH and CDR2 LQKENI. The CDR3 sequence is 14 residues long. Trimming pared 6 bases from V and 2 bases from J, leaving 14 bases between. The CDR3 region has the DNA TGTGCCAGCTCCCAAAACCGGGAGACCTACGAGCAGTACTTC. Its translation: CASSQNRETYEQYF.

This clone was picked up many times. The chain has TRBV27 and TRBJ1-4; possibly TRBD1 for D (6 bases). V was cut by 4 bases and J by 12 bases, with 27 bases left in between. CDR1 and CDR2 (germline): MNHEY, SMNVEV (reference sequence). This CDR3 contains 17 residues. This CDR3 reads CASSSPGQGGLFGELFF. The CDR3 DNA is TGTGCCAGCAGTTCTCCGGGACAAGGAGGGTTATTTGGGGAACTGTTTTTT.

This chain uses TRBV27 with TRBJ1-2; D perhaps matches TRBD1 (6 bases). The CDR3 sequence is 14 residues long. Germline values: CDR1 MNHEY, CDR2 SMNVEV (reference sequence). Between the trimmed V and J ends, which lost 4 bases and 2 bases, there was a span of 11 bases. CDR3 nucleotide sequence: TGTGCCAGCAGTTCCCCGGGGGCGAACTATGGCTACACCTTC. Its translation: CASSSPGANYGYTF.